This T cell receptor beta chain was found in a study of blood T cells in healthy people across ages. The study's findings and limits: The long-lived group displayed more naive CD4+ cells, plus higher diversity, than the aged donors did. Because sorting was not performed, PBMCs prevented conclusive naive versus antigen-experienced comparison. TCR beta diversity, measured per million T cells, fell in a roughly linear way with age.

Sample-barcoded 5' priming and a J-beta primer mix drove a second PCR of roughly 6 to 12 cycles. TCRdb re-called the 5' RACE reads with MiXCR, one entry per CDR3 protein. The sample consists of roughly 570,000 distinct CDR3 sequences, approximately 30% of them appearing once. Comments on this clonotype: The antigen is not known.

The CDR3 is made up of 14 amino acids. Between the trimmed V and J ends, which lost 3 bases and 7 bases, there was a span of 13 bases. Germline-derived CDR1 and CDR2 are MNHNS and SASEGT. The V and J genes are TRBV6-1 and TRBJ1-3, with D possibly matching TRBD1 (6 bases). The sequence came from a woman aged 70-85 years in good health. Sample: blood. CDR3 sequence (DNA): TGTGCCAGCAGTGAGCGGGGGGCTAAGAACACCATATATTTT. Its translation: CASSERGAKNTIYF.